The 26 T cell receptor beta chains below come from one sample, sequenced in a study of blood T cell repertoires in COVID-19 (dated by TCRdb to the early 2020s). The library was produced with the immunoSEQ multiplex PCR assay. Drawn from immuneACCESS, this table holds only the in-frame rearrangements with V and J called that TCRdb kept. Clones are partly lost; checked studies trace under half to an unresolved V gene and leave the rest unexplained. This sample has 200,000 to 300,000 clones in its table, and 70% to 90% of those were observed once. 2% to 2.5% of the sample belongs to the ten largest clones. Sequencing was carried out using peripheral blood. Receptors originate from a woman aged 50 to 60 with acute or convalescent COVID-19.

The chain couples TRBV27 to TRBJ2-2; D unclear. The germline V and J ends were trimmed by 3 bases and 0 bases, with 8 bases remaining between them. This CDR3 is 15 amino acids long. The germline gives CDR1 MNHEY, CDR2 SMNVEV (reference sequence). The CDR3 DNA sequence: TGTGCCAGCAGTTTGGCAGGCGCGAACACCGGGGAGCTGTTTTTT. Translating gives CASSLAGANTGELFF.

V usage is TRBV28 and J usage is TRBJ1-2; 9 bases are shared with TRBD1. Germline-derived CDR1 and CDR2 are MDHEN and SYDVKM. This CDR3 is 16 amino acids long. J was trimmed by 4 bases and V by 5 bases; bases with no gene match: 11. As DNA, the CDR3 is TGTGCCAGCAGTCCGGGACAGGGCAAAGGTCGCTATGGCTACACCTTC. Translating it yields CASSPGQGKGRYGYTF.

The rearrangement links TRBV5-6 to TRBJ1-1; TRBD1 matches at 11 bases. The germline gives CDR1 SGHDT, CDR2 YYEEEE. J lost 1 base, V lost 3 bases, and 2 bases had no gene match. This CDR3 has 15 amino acids. The CDR3 region has the DNA TGTGCCAGCAGCTGGACAGGGGGCGCGAACACTGAAGCTTTCTTT. Translation gives CASSWTGGANTEAFF.

The J gene is TRBJ2-3, the V gene TRBV6-5; TRBD2 matches at 7 bases. Germline values: CDR1 MNHEY, CDR2 SVGAGI. V trimming: 6 bases; J trimming: 0 bases; junction bases outside the gene matches: 3. CDR3 length: 14 residues. The CDR3 loop is CASRQGLSTDTQYF. The CDR3 DNA follows: TGTGCCAGCAGGCAGGGACTAAGCACAGATACGCAGTATTTT.

This chain joins TRBV15 and TRBJ1-4; D is uncertain. The germline V and J ends were trimmed by 0 bases and 0 bases, with 8 bases remaining between them. The CDR3 is 16 residues long. Germline-derived CDR1 and CDR2 are LNHNV and YYDKDF (reference sequence). The CDR3 DNA is TGTGCCACCAGCAGAGATTCCCGTGCAACTAATGAAAAACTGTTTTTT. This encodes CATSRDSRATNEKLFF.

This clone has a single count. The chain recombines TRBV10-3 with TRBJ1-1, with D possibly matching TRBD1 (5 bases). The CDR3 spans 15 residues. The germline CDR1 and CDR2 sequences are ENHRY and SYGVKD. Trimming cost V 2 bases and J 2 bases, with 12 bases left between them. The CDR3 region is CAISEIGGVNTEAFF. CDR3 nucleotides: TGTGCCATCAGTGAGATTGGGGGGGTAAACACTGAAGCTTTCTTT.

The chain couples TRBV18 to TRBJ1-2; unclear D gene. The CDR3 extends over 15 amino acids. CDR1 and CDR2 (germline): KGHSH, LQKENI. With 3 bases removed from V and 3 bases from J, the gap between germline ends came to 14 bases. CDR3 amino acids: CASSPESRKDYGYTF. CDR3 coding DNA: TGTGCCAGCTCACCTGAAAGCCGTAAAGACTATGGCTACACCTTC.

On this clone itself: Within the sample, other DNA sequences also encode this same CDR3. The chain is built from TRBV28 and TRBJ1-3; D gene uncertain. V was pared by 1 base and J by 0 bases, with 7 bases between. This CDR3 contains 15 residues. Germline-derived CDR1 and CDR2 are MDHEN and SYDVKM. Written as DNA, the CDR3 is TGTGCCAGCAGTTTATTCCCTTTCTCTGGAAACACCATATATTTT. Translated: CASSLFPFSGNTIYF.

The rearrangement joins TRBV18 to TRBJ2-3; 13 nucleotides match TRBD2. J gave up 1 base and V 2 bases, and 3 bases lay outside the gene matches. Germline CDR1 reads KGHSH; CDR2 reads LQKENI. This CDR3 is 17 amino acids long. The CDR3 sequence: CASSPTSGRAGTDTQYF. The CDR3 DNA reads TGTGCCAGCTCACCAACTAGCGGGAGGGCCGGCACAGATACGCAGTATTTT. The full variable domain, with the rest looked up from reference TRBV18 and TRBJ2-3, is NAGVMQNPRHLVRRRGQEARLRCSPMKGHSHVYWYRQLPEEGLKFMVYLQKENIIDESGMPKERFSAEFPKEGPSILRIQQVVRGDSAAYFCASSPTSGRAGTDTQYFGPGTRLTVL.

The gene calls are TRBV7-9 and TRBJ2-6; 11 bases line up with TRBD2. Germline V lookup: CDR1 SEHNR, CDR2 FQNEAQ (reference sequence). The trim removed 5 bases at V and 0 bases at J, leaving 3 bases unmatched. The CDR3 consists of 17 residues. CDR3 residues: CASSHTSGSSGANVLTF. As DNA, the CDR3 is TGTGCCAGCAGCCATACTAGCGGGAGCTCTGGGGCCAACGTCCTGACTTTC.

The chain is built from TRBV9 and TRBJ2-3; TRBD2 matches 11 bases. CDR1 and CDR2 (germline): SGDLS, YYNGEE. The CDR3 extends over 17 amino acids. Trimming took 3 bases from V and 4 from J; bases not matched to a gene: 10. The CDR3 loop reads CASSGTSGGGDPDTQYF. The CDR3 DNA follows: TGTGCCAGCAGCGGTACTAGCGGGGGAGGGGACCCAGATACGCAGTATTTT.

The chain recombines TRBV5-4 with TRBJ1-2; 7 bases are shared with TRBD1. CDR1 SGHNT and CDR2 YYREEE come from the germline V gene (reference sequence). CDR3 length: 12 residues. After removal of 3 bases from V and 7 bases from J, the junction contained 3 bases not matched to a gene. CDR3 in amino acids: CASSWDSSGYTF. The CDR3 nucleotides read TGTGCCAGCAGCTGGGACAGCTCTGGCTACACCTTC.

The rearrangement uses TRBV6-2 or TRBV6-3 and TRBJ2-1; D is unresolved. V was cut by 6 bases and J by 9 bases, with 9 bases left in between. Germline CDR1 and CDR2: MNHEY and SVGEGT. The CDR3 runs 11 residues. DNA of the CDR3: TGTGCCAGCAGCACATACGTTGAGCAGTTCTTC. As protein: CASSTYVEQFF.

The chain uses TRBV7-3 and TRBJ1-2, with 10 positions matching TRBD1. Germline CDR1 is SGHTA and CDR2 is FQGTGA. Losses at the gene ends were 4 bases for V and 3 bases for J; bases not matched to a gene: 2. This CDR3 is built from 14 residues. Here the CDR3 DNA reads TGTGCCAGCAGCTCAGGGACAGGGGACTATGGCTACACCTTC. Protein sequence: CASSSGTGDYGYTF.

V and J are TRBV5-1 and TRBJ2-2, with 9 bases matching TRBD2. CDR1 is SGHRS and CDR2 is YFSETQ in the germline V gene. J was trimmed by 5 bases and V by 0 bases; bases with no gene match: 5. This CDR3 has 16 amino acids. In DNA form, the CDR3 reads TGCGCCAGCAGCTTGGCAGCGGGAGGCCGGACCGGGGAGCTGTTTTTT. As protein: CASSLAAGGRTGELFF.

This chain connects TRBV4-1 to TRBJ2-1, with TRBD2 matching 13 bases. The V and J ends lost 5 bases and 4 bases, in that order; junction bases with no gene match: 8. The CDR3 sequence is 17 residues long. The germline gives CDR1 MGHRA, CDR2 YSYEKL. CDR3 in amino acids: CASSERGLAGEYNEQFF. CDR3 DNA: TGCGCCAGCAGCGAACGAGGACTAGCGGGAGAGTACAATGAGCAGTTCTTC.

The rearrangement links TRBV30 to TRBJ1-4; D possibly corresponds to TRBD1 (5 bases). The CDR3 has 15 residues. Trimming pared 6 bases from V and 0 bases from J, leaving 14 bases between. Germline CDR1 GTSNPN, CDR2 SVGIG (reference sequence). The CDR3 DNA sequence: TGTGCCTGCCTGCGGGGGGACGCAACTAATGAAAAACTGTTTTTT. Translating gives CACLRGDATNEKLFF.

CDR3 bases: TGCGCCAGCAGCGCAGGACAGGGGGCCTACGAGCAGTACTTC. Encoded protein: CASSAGQGAYEQYF. The chain carries TRBV5-1 and TRBJ2-7; TRBD1 agrees at 10 bases. V shed 4 bases, J shed 2 bases, and the junction held 3 bases outside the gene matches. There are 14 residues in the CDR3. Per the germline V gene, CDR1 is SGHRS and CDR2 is YFSETQ. Full variable domain (remainder filled in from reference TRBV5-1 and TRBJ2-7): KAGVTQTPRYLIKTRGQQVTLSCSPISGHRSVSWYQQTPGQGLQFLFEYFSETQRNKGNFPGRFSGRQFSNSRSEMNVSTLELGDSALYLCASSAGQGAYEQYFGPGTRLTVT.

The CDR3 region has the DNA TGTGCCAGCAGCTCTCCGGGACTAGCGGGAGGAAGTGAGCAGTTCTTC. This encodes CASSSPGLAGGSEQFF. The V gene is TRBV13, the J gene TRBJ2-1; 15 positions match TRBD2. This CDR3 region has 16 residues. The germline V gene encodes CDR1 PRHDT and CDR2 FYEKMQ (reference sequence). J gave up 9 bases and V 4 bases, and 7 bases lay outside the gene matches.

The chain uses TRBV11-3 and TRBJ1-1; D gene ambiguous. Germline loops: CDR1 SGHNT, CDR2 YENEEA. The CDR3 loop spans 13 amino acids. Deletions cut 1 base from V and 1 base from J, with 4 bases between. CDR3 loop: CASSLVRNTEAFF. For the CDR3, the DNA is TGTGCCAGCAGCTTAGTTCGGAACACTGAAGCTTTCTTT.

The J gene is TRBJ2-2, the V gene TRBV5-1, with no clear D. The germline V and J ends were trimmed by 4 bases and 4 bases, with 17 bases remaining between them. CDR3 length equals 16 residues. Germline CDR1 SGHRS, CDR2 YFSETQ. The DNA of the CDR3 is TGCGCCAGCAGCGCCTATTCTAGACCCCGCACCGGGGAGCTGTTTTTT. Its protein is CASSAYSRPRTGELFF.

V is TRBV7-2 and J is TRBJ2-7, with 11 bases lining up with TRBD2. CDR3 size: 15 residues. V gave up 4 bases and J gave up 3 bases; unmatched junction bases: 5. Germline V gene sequence: CDR1 SGHTA, CDR2 FQGNSA. CDR3 sequence: CASSYGTSGSYEQYF. The CDR3 DNA reads TGTGCCAGCAGCTATGGGACTAGCGGAAGCTACGAGCAGTACTTC.

This chain connects TRBV28 to TRBJ1-5; D uncertain. This CDR3 is 16 amino acids long. The germline V gene encodes CDR1 MDHEN and CDR2 SYDVKM. The germline V and J ends were trimmed by 0 bases and 0 bases, with 9 bases remaining between them. Written as DNA, the CDR3 is TGTGCCAGCAGTTTATGGAGTTCTAATAGCAATCAGCCCCAGCATTTT. Its translation is CASSLWSSNSNQPQHF. Drawing the rest from reference TRBV28 and TRBJ1-5, the complete variable domain is DVKVTQSSRYLVKRTGEKVFLECVQDMDHENMFWYRQDPGLGLRLIYFSYDVKMKEKGDIPEGYSVSREKKERFSLILESASTNQTSMYLCASSLWSSNSNQPQHFGDGTRLSIL.

The chain couples TRBV4-1 to TRBJ2-6; maybe TRBD1 (6 bases). The germline V and J ends were trimmed by 2 bases and 0 bases, with 14 bases remaining between them. Germline loops: CDR1 MGHRA, CDR2 YSYEKL. CDR3 length: 18 amino acids. CDR3 DNA sequence: TGCGCCAGCAGCCAACCGGGACACCCGAACTCTGGGGCCAACGTCCTGACTTTC. Amino acid sequence: CASSQPGHPNSGANVLTF.

V usage is TRBV6-5 and J usage is TRBJ2-1; 11 nucleotides align to TRBD2. The CDR3 covers 15 residues. The V segment lost 7 bases and the J segment 6 bases; nucleotides outside the gene matches: 8. CDR1 and CDR2 (germline): MNHEY, SVGAGI. The CDR3 coding sequence is TGTGCCAGCAACCAACTAGCGGGAGAGGTCAATGAGCAGTTCTTC. Its translation: CASNQLAGEVNEQFF.

The chain employs TRBV2 and TRBJ2-5, with a possible D match to TRBD2 (6 bases). The CDR3 runs 14 residues. V was trimmed by 10 bases and J by 4 bases, leaving 19 bases between them. The germline CDR1 and CDR2 sequences are SNHLY and FYNNEI. In DNA form, the CDR3 reads TGTGCCATCTCGGGTGGCGGGACGGGAGAGACCCAGTACTTC. Amino acid sequence: CAISGGGTGETQYF.